Each of the 11 T cell receptor beta chains below was sequenced from the same sample in a study of blood T cell repertoires in COVID-19. Clones were sequenced by immunoSEQ multiplex PCR, and TCRdb holds only the in-frame ones, with some missing. This sample has around 41,000 clones, with over 80% found just once. Specimen: peripheral blood. The source of these receptors is a young woman in a cohort sampled during active COVID-19.

CDR3 protein: CASSIAARGRSEKLFF. DNA for the CDR3: TGTGCCAGTAGTATAGCGGCCAGGGGCCGGAGTGAAAAACTGTTTTTT. The J gene is TRBJ1-4, the V gene TRBV19; D is perhaps TRBD1 (6 bases). V lost 1 base, J lost 7 bases, and 16 bases lay in between. The CDR3 runs 16 residues. Germline values: CDR1 LNHDA, CDR2 SQIVND (reference sequence).

The chain employs TRBV12-3 or TRBV12-4 and TRBJ1-2; D remains ambiguous. The CDR3 has 11 amino acids. V lost 6 bases and J lost 1, with 3 bases in between. The DNA of the CDR3 is TGTGCCAGCAGCCTTAACTATGGCTACACCTTC. Protein sequence: CASSLNYGYTF.

The V call is TRBV15, the J call TRBJ2-3; TRBD1 agrees at 8 bases. CDR1 and CDR2 (germline): LNHNV, YYDKDF (reference sequence). This CDR3 has 19 amino acids. With 0 bases clipped from V and 4 bases from J, the junction kept 15 bases outside the gene matches. The CDR3 loop reads CATSRDVRTGRLGADTQYF. In DNA form, the CDR3 reads TGTGCCACCAGCAGAGATGTCAGGACAGGGAGGTTAGGGGCAGATACGCAGTATTTT.

In the case of this clone: Other DNA sequences in this sample translate to the same CDR3. This chain connects TRBV19 to TRBJ2-7, with D maybe TRBD1 (6 bases). The CDR3 loop spans 14 amino acids. V was cut by 2 bases and J by 0 bases, with 8 bases left in between. Germline CDR1 reads LNHDA; CDR2 reads SQIVND (reference sequence). The CDR3 reads CASSITGSSYEQYF. The CDR3 region has the DNA TGTGCCAGTAGTATAACAGGGTCCTCCTACGAGCAGTACTTC.

The DNA of the CDR3 is TGTGCCAGCAGTTACTTACTAGCGGGAGTCTCCTACAATGAGCAGTTCTTC. This translates into CASSYLLAGVSYNEQFF. V gene TRBV6-2 or TRBV6-3 combines with J gene TRBJ2-1, with 11 nucleotides matching TRBD2. This CDR3 region has 17 residues. From germline, CDR1 is MNHEY and CDR2 SVGEGT. The V and J ends lost 1 base and 0 bases, in that order; junction bases with no gene match: 2.

The V gene is TRBV28, the J gene TRBJ2-7; 8 bases align to TRBD2. The CDR3 sequence is 18 residues long. After removal of 2 bases from V and 7 bases from J, the junction contained 19 bases not matched to a gene. CDR1 MDHEN and CDR2 SYDVKM come from the germline V gene. CDR3 coding DNA: TGTGCCAGCAGTTTACGGCCTAGCGGGTCCCCTTCCTCGAGGGAGCAGTACTTC. Residues: CASSLRPSGSPSSREQYF.

The gene calls are TRBV7-9 and TRBJ1-2, with TRBD1 matching 8 bases. Unmatched junction bases numbered 5, after V lost 2 bases and J lost 6 bases. CDR3 length equals 14 residues. CDR1 is SEHNR and CDR2 is FQNEAQ in the germline V gene (reference sequence). The chain's CDR3 is CASSLSRQGHGYTF. For the CDR3, the DNA is TGTGCCAGCAGCTTATCCAGACAGGGGCATGGCTACACCTTC.

The count of this clone is one. V gene TRBV7-2 combines with J gene TRBJ2-3; D remains unclear. Trimming took off 5 bases at V and 10 bases at J, with 10 bases between the two ends. Looked up from germline, CDR1 is SGHTA and CDR2 is FQGNSA. The CDR3 contains 11 residues. CDR3 DNA: TGTGCCAGCAGCCTAAGAGGTGCGCAGTATTTT. Residues: CASSLRGAQYF. Looking up the rest from reference TRBV7-2 and TRBJ2-3 gives the full variable domain: GAGVSQSPSNKVTEKGKDVELRCDPISGHTALYWYRQSLGQGLEFLIYFQGNSAPDKSGLPSDRFSAERTGGSVSTLTIQRTQQEDSAVYLCASSLRGAQYFGPGTRLTVL.

This chain connects TRBV6-5 to TRBJ2-7, with TRBD1 matching over 7 bases. The CDR3 is 16 residues long. The junction had 8 bases not matched to a gene; V was cut back by 0 bases and J by 3 bases. CDR1 and CDR2 (germline): MNHEY, SVGAGI. This CDR3 is CASSYSRTGLYYEQYF. In DNA form, the CDR3 reads TGTGCCAGCAGTTACTCGAGGACAGGACTCTACTACGAGCAGTACTTC.

This rearrangement joins TRBV7-9 to TRBJ2-7, with 15 positions matching TRBD2. Germline assignment: CDR1 SEHNR and CDR2 FQNEAQ (reference sequence). The CDR3 spans 17 residues. V trimming: 3 bases; J trimming: 3 bases; junction bases outside the gene matches: 6. The CDR3 is CASSFVPGLAGGYEQYF. CDR3 in DNA: TGTGCCAGCAGCTTTGTCCCGGGACTAGCGGGAGGCTACGAGCAGTACTTC.

The chain couples TRBV5-1 to TRBJ1-1, with unresolved D. Trimming took off 0 bases at V and 7 bases at J, with 10 bases between the two ends. Germline assignment: CDR1 SGHRS and CDR2 YFSETQ. The CDR3 is 13 amino acids. CDR3 region: CASSLDSRSEAFF. Here the CDR3 DNA reads TGCGCCAGCAGCTTGGACAGCAGAAGTGAAGCTTTCTTT.